This T cell receptor (beta chain) was profiled in a study of T-cell reconstitution after alpha-beta-depleted transplantation in children. The CDR3 has 15 residues. CDR1 is MDHEN and CDR2 is SYDVKM in the germline V gene. Trimming took 0 bases from V and 3 from J, leaving 9 bases between them. Preparation of the TCRbeta library was carried out with unique molecular identifiers. A single record per CDR3 protein comes from TCRdb applying MiXCR to the PCR reads. The top ten clones hold under 35% of a sample with a few hundred thousand distinct CDR3 sequences, roughly 43% of them seen once. The rearrangement uses TRBV28 and TRBJ2-1; D might be TRBD2 (6 bases). This material consisted of PBMCs, taken before TCRalphabeta/CD19-depleted stem cell transplant. The TCR comes from a girl aged 2 to 10 with aplastic anemia, due to receive a stem cell transplant. The CDR3 here is CASSLWRGRYNEQFF. CDR3 nucleotides: TGTGCCAGCAGTTTATGGCGGGGCCGCTACAATGAGCAGTTCTTC.